The rows below give T cell receptor beta chains drawn from one sample of a study of OX40 agonist ivuxolimab in advanced cancers. Only in-frame clones appear in the TCRdb table, and some are missing; sequencing was by immunoSEQ multiplex PCR. The sample includes tens of thousands of clones, roughly nine tenths seen only once; the top ten take over 2%. Specimen: CD4+ or CD8+ T cells sorted from blood, collected in a trial of the OX40 agonist ivuxolimab. These receptors were taken from an adult with an advanced solid tumor such as melanoma, head and neck, liver or kidney cancer. CDR3s include the opening cysteine and the closing phenylalanine or tryptophan. The D gene is left open where the match is weak. Some rows mark clone size as missing; the rest say once, few, many or name a class of expanded clone.

clone_size j_call d_call v_call cdr3_aa cdr3_nt
NA TRBJ2-5 TRBD2 TRBV18 CASSALSGRAQETQYF TGTGCCAGCTCCGCACTTAGCGGGAGGGCGCAAGAGACCCAGTACTTC
NA TRBJ2-3 TRBD2 TRBV11-2 CASSLSGTSQYF TGTGCCAGCAGCTTGTCCGGGACTAGTCAGTATTTT
NA TRBJ2-4 NA TRBV28 CASSLGGGNIQYF TGTGCCAGCAGTTTAGGAGGGGGAAACATTCAGTACTTC
NA TRBJ1-2 NA TRBV6-6 CASSYSLTDNYGYTF TGTGCCAGCAGTTACTCTTTGACGGATAACTATGGCTACACCTTC
NA TRBJ1-1 TRBD1 TRBV4-1 CASSQGQGASYTEAFF TGCGCCAGCAGCCAGGGGCAGGGGGCTTCCTACACTGAAGCTTTCTTT
NA TRBJ2-1 NA TRBV10-3 CAISGDPQRYNEQFF TGTGCCATCAGTGGGGACCCCCAGCGCTACAATGAGCAGTTCTTC
few TRBJ2-7 TRBD1 TRBV7-2 CASSYRDRTYEQYF TGTGCCAGCAGCTACCGGGACAGGACGTACGAGCAGTACTTC
NA TRBJ2-7 NA TRBV10-1 CASSELRGEQYF TGCGCCAGCAGTGAGTTGAGGGGAGAGCAGTACTTC
NA TRBJ1-2 NA TRBV4-3 CASSQDSRNYGYTF TGCGCCAGCAGCCAAGATAGTCGTAACTATGGCTACACCTTC
NA TRBJ2-3 NA TRBV5-4 CASAPTTRVDTQYF TGTGCCAGCGCCCCAACCACGCGGGTAGATACGCAGTATTTT
NA TRBJ1-1 NA TRBV4-2 CASSQERVSEAFF TGTGCCAGCAGCCAAGAGAGGGTCTCTGAAGCTTTCTTT
once TRBJ2-7 NA TRBV11-3 CASSQEYEQYF TGTGCCAGCAGCCAAGAATACGAGCAGTACTTC
NA TRBJ2-1 TRBD2 TRBV6-1 CASYSGASDNEQFF TGTGCCAGCTATAGCGGGGCCTCCGACAATGAGCAGTTCTTC
NA TRBJ2-7 TRBD2 TRBV27 CASRKFGGDSYEQYF TGTGCCAGCAGAAAGTTTGGGGGGGACTCCTACGAGCAGTACTTC
NA TRBJ1-5 NA TRBV2 CASSESTGNQPQHF TGTGCCAGCAGTGAATCTACCGGAAATCAGCCCCAGCATTTT
few TRBJ1-1 NA TRBV7-3 CASSLWPEAEAFF TGTGCCAGCAGCTTATGGCCCGAAGCTGAAGCTTTCTTT
NA TRBJ2-3 NA TRBV29-1 CSVEEFRSSTDTQYF TGCAGCGTTGAGGAGTTCCGATCTAGCACAGATACGCAGTATTTT
once TRBJ1-1 NA TRBV21-1 CASSKGRTGGGTEAFF TGTGCCAGCAGCAAAGGAAGGACAGGGGGCGGCACTGAAGCTTTCTTT
NA TRBJ2-3 NA TRBV27 CASSLSAASSDTQYF TGTGCCAGCAGTTTATCGGCGGCGAGCAGTGATACGCAGTATTTT
NA TRBJ2-1 TRBD1 TRBV29-1 CSVAMGTGGSYNEQFF TGCAGCGTTGCAATGGGGACAGGGGGCTCCTACAATGAGCAGTTCTTC
NA TRBJ2-5 NA TRBV10-2 CASSEGGTLETQYF TGCGCCAGCAGTGAAGGAGGGACCCTAGAGACCCAGTACTTC
NA TRBJ2-5 NA TRBV5-6 CASSPGTGARKTQYF TGTGCCAGCAGCCCGGGTACGGGGGCGCGAAAGACCCAGTACTTC
NA TRBJ2-1 TRBD2 TRBV7-7 CASSLMAGGGNEQFF TGTGCTAGCAGCTTGATGGCGGGAGGGGGGAATGAGCAGTTCTTC
NA TRBJ2-4 TRBD1 TRBV28 CASSAGGNIQYF TGTGCCAGCAGCGCAGGGGGAAACATTCAGTACTTC
NA TRBJ2-1 NA TRBV5-1 CASSQGGPLSYNEQFF TGCGCCAGCAGCCAGGGGGGCCCACTATCCTACAATGAGCAGTTCTTC
NA TRBJ2-7 NA TRBV5-4 CASSLATNYEQYF TGTGCCAGCAGCTTAGCCACCAACTACGAGCAGTACTTC
NA TRBJ2-7 TRBD2 TRBV7-2 CASSFQGAGGSAYF TGTGCCAGCAGCTTCCAAGGGGCGGGAGGATCCGCTTACTTC
NA TRBJ2-3 NA TRBV4-1 CASSQDGGLTDTQYF TGCGCCAGCAGCCAAGACGGCGGCCTCACAGATACGCAGTATTTT
NA TRBJ2-5 NA TRBV12-5 CASGPSERETQYF TGTGCTAGTGGGCCATCAGAGAGGGAGACCCAGTACTTC